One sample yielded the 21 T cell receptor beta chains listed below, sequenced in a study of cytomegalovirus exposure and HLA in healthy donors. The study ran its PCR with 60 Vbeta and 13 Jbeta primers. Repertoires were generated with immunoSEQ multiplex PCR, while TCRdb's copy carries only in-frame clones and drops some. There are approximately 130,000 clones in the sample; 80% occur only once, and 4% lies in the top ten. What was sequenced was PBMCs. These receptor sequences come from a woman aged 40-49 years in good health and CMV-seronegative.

The CDR3 DNA reads as TGTGCCATCAGTCCGACAGGGAGAGACTATGGCTACACCTTC. This translates into CAISPTGRDYGYTF. The chain carries TRBV10-3 and TRBJ1-2; 7 bases agree with TRBD1. The CDR3 length is 14 residues. Per germline, CDR1 ENHRY and CDR2 SYGVKD. The ends lost 5 bases at V and 3 bases at J; junction bases unmatched: 6.

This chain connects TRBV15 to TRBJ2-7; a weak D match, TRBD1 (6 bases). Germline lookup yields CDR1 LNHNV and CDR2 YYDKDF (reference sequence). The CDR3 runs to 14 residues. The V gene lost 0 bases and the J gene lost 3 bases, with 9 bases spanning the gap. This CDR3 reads CATSRDLDSYEQYF. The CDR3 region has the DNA TGTGCCACCAGCAGAGATTTGGACAGCTACGAGCAGTACTTC. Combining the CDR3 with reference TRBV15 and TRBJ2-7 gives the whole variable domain DAMVIQNPRYQVTQFGKPVTLSCSQTLNHNVMYWYQQKSSQAPKLLFHYYDKDFNNEADTPDNFQSRRPNTSFCFLDIRSPGLGDTAMYLCATSRDLDSYEQYFGPGTRLTVT.

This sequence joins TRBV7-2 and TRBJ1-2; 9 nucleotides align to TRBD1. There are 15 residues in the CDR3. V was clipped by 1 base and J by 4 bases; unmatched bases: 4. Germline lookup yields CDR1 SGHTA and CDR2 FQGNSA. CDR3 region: CASSLDRGHSYGYTF. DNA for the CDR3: TGTGCCAGCAGCTTAGACAGGGGGCACTCCTATGGCTACACCTTC.

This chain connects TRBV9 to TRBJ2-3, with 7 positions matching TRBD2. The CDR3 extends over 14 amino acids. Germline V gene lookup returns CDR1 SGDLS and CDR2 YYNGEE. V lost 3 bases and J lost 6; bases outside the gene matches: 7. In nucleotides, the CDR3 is TGTGCCAGCAGCGGCAGCGGGGTGGGGGATACGCAGTATTTT. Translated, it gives CASSGSGVGDTQYF.

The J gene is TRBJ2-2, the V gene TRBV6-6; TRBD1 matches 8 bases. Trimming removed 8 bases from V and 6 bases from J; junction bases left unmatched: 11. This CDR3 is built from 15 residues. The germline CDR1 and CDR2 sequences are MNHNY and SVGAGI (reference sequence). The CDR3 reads CASADDRGGSGELFF. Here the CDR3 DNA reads TGTGCCAGCGCCGATGACAGGGGAGGATCCGGGGAGCTGTTTTTT.

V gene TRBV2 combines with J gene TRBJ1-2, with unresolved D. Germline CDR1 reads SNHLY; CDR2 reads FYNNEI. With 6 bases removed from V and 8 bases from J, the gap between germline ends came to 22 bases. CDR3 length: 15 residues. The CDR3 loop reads CASSDPRRGRRGYTF. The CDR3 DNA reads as TGTGCCAGCAGCGACCCCCGCCGGGGTCGAAGGGGCTACACCTTC.

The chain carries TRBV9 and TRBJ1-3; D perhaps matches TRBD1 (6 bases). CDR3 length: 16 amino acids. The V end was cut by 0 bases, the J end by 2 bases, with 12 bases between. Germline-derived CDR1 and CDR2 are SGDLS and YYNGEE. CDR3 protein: CASSVGSGATGNTIYF. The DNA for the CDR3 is TGTGCCAGCAGCGTAGGTTCAGGGGCGACTGGAAACACCATATATTTT.

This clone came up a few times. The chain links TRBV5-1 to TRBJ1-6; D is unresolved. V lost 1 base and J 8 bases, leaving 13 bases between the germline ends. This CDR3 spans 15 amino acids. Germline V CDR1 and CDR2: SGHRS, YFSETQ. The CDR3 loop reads CASSLRRQVDSPLHF. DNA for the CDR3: TGCGCCAGCAGCTTGAGACGACAAGTGGATTCACCCCTCCACTTT.

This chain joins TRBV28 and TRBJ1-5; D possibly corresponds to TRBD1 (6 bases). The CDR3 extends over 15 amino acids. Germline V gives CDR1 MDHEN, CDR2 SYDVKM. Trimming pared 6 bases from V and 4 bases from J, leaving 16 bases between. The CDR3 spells CASRLGGAGNQPQHF. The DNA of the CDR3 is TGTGCCAGCAGGTTGGGGGGGGCGGGGAATCAGCCCCAGCATTTT.

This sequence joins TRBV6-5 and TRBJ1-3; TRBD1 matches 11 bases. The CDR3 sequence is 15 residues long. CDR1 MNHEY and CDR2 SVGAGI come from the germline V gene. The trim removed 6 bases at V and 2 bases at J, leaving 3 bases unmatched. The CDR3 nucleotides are TGTGCCAGCAGCGTGGACAGGGGGCCTGGAAACACCATATATTTT. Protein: CASSVDRGPGNTIYF.

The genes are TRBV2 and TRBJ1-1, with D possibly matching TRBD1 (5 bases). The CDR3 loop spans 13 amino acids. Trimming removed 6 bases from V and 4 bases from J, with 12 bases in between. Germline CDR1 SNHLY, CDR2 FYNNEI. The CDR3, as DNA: TGTGCCAGCAGCGCCGGGGGGGGCACTGAAGCTTTCTTT. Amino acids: CASSAGGGTEAFF.

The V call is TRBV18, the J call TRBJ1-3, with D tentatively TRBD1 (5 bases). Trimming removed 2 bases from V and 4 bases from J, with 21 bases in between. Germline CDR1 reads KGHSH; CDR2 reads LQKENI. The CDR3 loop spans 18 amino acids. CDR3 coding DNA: TGTGCCAGCTCACCAGCTCCGGGACTCTACGGATCAGGAAACACCATATATTTT. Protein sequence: CASSPAPGLYGSGNTIYF.

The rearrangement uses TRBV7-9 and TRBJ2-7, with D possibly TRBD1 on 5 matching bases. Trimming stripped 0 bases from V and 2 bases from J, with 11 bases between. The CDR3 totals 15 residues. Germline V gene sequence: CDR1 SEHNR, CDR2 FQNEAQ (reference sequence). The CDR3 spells CASSLATDPTYEQYF. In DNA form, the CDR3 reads TGTGCCAGCAGCTTAGCGACAGACCCCACCTACGAGCAGTACTTC.

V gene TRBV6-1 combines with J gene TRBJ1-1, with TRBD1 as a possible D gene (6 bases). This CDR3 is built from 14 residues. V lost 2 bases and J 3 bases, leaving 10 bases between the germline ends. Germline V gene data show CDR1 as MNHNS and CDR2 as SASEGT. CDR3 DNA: TGTGCCAGCAGTGAACCCGGACAGTACACTGAAGCTTTCTTT. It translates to CASSEPGQYTEAFF.

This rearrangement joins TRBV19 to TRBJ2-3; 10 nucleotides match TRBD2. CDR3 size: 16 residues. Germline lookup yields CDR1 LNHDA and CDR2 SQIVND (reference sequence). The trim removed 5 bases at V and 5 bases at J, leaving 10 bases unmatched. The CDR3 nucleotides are TGTGCCAGTAGTTCCCCCGGCCTAGCGGGAGTAGATACGCAGTATTTT. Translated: CASSSPGLAGVDTQYF.

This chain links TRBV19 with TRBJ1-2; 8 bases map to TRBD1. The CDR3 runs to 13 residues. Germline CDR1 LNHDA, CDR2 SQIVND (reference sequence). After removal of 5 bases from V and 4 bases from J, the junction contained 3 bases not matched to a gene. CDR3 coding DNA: TGTGCCAGTAGTGACAGGGGCGGCTATGGCTACACCTTC. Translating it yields CASSDRGGYGYTF.

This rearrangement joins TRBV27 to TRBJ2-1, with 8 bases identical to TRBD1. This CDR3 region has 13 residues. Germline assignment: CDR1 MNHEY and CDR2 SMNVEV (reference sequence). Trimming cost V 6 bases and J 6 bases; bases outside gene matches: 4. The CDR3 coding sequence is TGTGCCAGCAGGCCTGACAGGGGCAATGAGCAGTTCTTC. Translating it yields CASRPDRGNEQFF.

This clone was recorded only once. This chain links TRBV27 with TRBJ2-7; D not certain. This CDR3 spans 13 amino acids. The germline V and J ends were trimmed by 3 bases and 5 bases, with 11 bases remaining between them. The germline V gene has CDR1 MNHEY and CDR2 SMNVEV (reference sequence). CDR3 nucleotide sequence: TGTGCCAGCAGTTTGTCAACAGCCAACGAGCAGTACTTC. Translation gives CASSLSTANEQYF.

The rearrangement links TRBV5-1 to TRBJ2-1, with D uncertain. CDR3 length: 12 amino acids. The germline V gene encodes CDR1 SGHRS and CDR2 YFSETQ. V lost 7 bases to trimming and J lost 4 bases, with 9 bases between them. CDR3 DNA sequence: TGCGCCAGCTCACAGAGTTACAATGAGCAGTTCTTC. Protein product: CASSQSYNEQFF.

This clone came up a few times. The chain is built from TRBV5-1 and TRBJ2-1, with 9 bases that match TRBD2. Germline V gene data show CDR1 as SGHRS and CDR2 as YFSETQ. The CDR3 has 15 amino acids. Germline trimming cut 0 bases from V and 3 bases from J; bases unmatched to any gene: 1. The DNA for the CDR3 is TGCGCCAGCAGCTTGGGGCGGGGGGGCTACAATGAGCAGTTCTTC. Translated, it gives CASSLGRGGYNEQFF.

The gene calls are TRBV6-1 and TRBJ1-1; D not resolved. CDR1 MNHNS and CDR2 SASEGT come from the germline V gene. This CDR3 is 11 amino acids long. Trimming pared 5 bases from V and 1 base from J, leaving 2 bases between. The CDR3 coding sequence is TGTGCCAGCAGTCGGAACACTGAAGCTTTCTTT. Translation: CASSRNTEAFF.